This is a list of T cell receptor beta chains from one sample in a study of regulatory and conventional T cells in RAG deficiency. The table came from immunoSEQ multiplex PCR; TCRdb's copy has only in-frame clones and leaves some out. This table has approximately 46,000 clones, 75% to 90% appearing once. Separately, the same data were catalogued under a study of regulatory T cells.

The sequenced sample consisted of CD4+ effector T cells sorted from blood. The source of these receptors is a human donor in good health. CDR3s include the opening cysteine and the closing phenylalanine or tryptophan. The D gene is left open where the match is weak. Size is omitted from some rows. Given values are once, few, many or a class for expanded clones.

J gene | clone size | D gene | V gene | CDR3 DNA | CDR3 protein
TRBJ1-2 | NA | NA | TRBV6-5 | TGTGCCAGCCGCACGGAAGGCGGCTACACCTTC | CASRTEGGYTF
TRBJ1-2 | NA | NA | TRBV12-5 | TGTGCTAGTGGCACAAATCCGGGGGGCTACACCTTC | CASGTNPGGYTF
TRBJ2-7 | NA | TRBD1 | TRBV5-5 | TGTGCCAGCAGTAAGAATATCCCGGGACAGGGTTACGAGCAGTACTTC | CASSKNIPGQGYEQYF
TRBJ2-2 | once | TRBD2 | TRBV7-3 | TGTGCCAGCAGTGAACCTAGCGGTTACACCGGGGAGCTGTTTTTT | CASSEPSGYTGELFF
TRBJ1-2 | once | TRBD1 | TRBV5-1 | TGCGCCAGCAGCTTGGCACAGGGGGCTGGCTGCACCTTC | CASSLAQGAGCTF
TRBJ2-3 | NA | TRBD2 | TRBV7-3 | TGTGCCAGCAGCTTAAGCGGGGGACCAACAGATACGCAGTATTTT | CASSLSGGPTDTQYF
TRBJ1-2 | NA | NA | TRBV7-9 | TGTGCCAGCAGCCCCCTGGAGGGGCAGACAACTAACTATGGCTACACCTTC | CASSPLEGQTTNYGYTF
TRBJ1-1 | NA | NA | TRBV7-3 | TGTGCCAGCAGCGGCGGCTCGAACACTGAAGCTTTCTTT | CASSGGSNTEAFF
TRBJ1-1 | NA | NA | TRBV6-5 | TGTGCCAGCAGCGGACCCCAGGGCACTGAAGCTTTCTTT | CASSGPQGTEAFF
TRBJ1-5 | NA | NA | TRBV6-6 | TGTGCCAGCAGTTACGGGGTCGGTGAGCCCCAGCATTTT | CASSYGVGEPQHF
TRBJ2-3 | NA | TRBD2 | TRBV11-3 | TGTGCCAGCAGCTTAGGCCTAGCGGGAAAGACAGATACGCAGTATTTT | CASSLGLAGKTDTQYF
TRBJ1-2 | NA | TRBD1 | TRBV10-3 | TGTGCCATCAGTGGGACAGGAAAGACCTATGGCTACACCTTC | CAISGTGKTYGYTF
TRBJ2-2 | NA | NA | TRBV15 | TGTGCCACCAGCATAGGCAGGAGAAACACCGGGGAGCTGTTTTTT | CATSIGRRNTGELFF
TRBJ1-2 | NA | TRBD1 | TRBV11-2 | TGTGCCAGCAGCTCCAGGGGGGGAACCTATGGCTACACCTTC | CASSSRGGTYGYTF
TRBJ2-1 | NA | NA | TRBV4-1 | TGCGCCAGCAGCCCGGATGGACAGATGTACAATGAGCAGTTCTTC | CASSPDGQMYNEQFF
TRBJ2-3 | once | TRBD1 | TRBV19 | TGTGCCAGTAGTATAGGGGGACAGGGCTATTCAGATACGCAGTATTTT | CASSIGGQGYSDTQYF
TRBJ1-4 | few | NA | TRBV7-9 | TGTGCCAGCAGCTTATCACCCTCCCATGGTATCTTTTTT | CASSLSPSHGIFF
TRBJ1-6 | NA | NA | TRBV5-1 | TGCGCCAGCAGCTTCTCTCAGCTACTTGATTCACCCCTCCACTTT | CASSFSQLLDSPLHF